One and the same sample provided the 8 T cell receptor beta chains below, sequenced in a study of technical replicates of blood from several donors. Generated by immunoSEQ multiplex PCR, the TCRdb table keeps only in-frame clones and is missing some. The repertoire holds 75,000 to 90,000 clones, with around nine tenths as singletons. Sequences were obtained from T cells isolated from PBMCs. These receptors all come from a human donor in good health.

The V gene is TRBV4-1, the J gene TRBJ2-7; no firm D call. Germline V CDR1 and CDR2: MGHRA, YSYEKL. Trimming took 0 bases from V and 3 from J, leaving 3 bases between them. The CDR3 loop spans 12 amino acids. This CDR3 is CASSQDGYEQYF. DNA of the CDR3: TGCGCCAGCAGCCAAGACGGCTACGAGCAGTACTTC.

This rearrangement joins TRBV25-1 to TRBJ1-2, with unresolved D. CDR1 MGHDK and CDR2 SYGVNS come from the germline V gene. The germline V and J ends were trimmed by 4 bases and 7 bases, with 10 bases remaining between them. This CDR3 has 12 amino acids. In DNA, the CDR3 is TGTGCCAGCAGTGTCGGTCAGGTTGGCTACACCTTC. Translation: CASSVGQVGYTF.

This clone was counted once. This chain's CDR3 is CASSLTWQGTSEQYF. The CDR3 bases are TGTGCCAGCAGTCTCACCTGGCAGGGGACAAGCGAGCAGTACTTC. The V and J genes are TRBV11-2 and TRBJ2-7, with D tentatively TRBD1 (6 bases). The CDR3 totals 15 residues. The ends were cut back, 6 bases at V and 6 bases at J, with 21 bases in the middle. Germline V gene sequence: CDR1 SGHAT, CDR2 FQNNGV.

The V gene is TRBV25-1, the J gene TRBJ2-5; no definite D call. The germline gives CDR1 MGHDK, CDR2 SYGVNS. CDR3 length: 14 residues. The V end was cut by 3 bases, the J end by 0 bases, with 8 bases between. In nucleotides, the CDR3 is TGTGCCAGCAGTGAGAAAAGCTACCAAGAGACCCAGTACTTC. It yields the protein CASSEKSYQETQYF.

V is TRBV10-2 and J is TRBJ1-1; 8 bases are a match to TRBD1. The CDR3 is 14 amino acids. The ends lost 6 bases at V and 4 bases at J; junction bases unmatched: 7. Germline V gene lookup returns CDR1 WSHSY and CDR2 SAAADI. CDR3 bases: TGCGCCAGCAGAATGACAGGGGCACTCACTGAAGCTTTCTTT. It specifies CASRMTGALTEAFF.

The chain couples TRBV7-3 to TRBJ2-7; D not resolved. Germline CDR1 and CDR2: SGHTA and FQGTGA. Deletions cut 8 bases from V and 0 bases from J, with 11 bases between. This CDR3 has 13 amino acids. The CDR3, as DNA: TGTGCCAGCGGCAACGTTGGCTCCTACGAGCAGTACTTC. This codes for CASGNVGSYEQYF. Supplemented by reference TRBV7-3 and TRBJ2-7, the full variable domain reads GAGVSQTPSNKVTEKGKYVELRCDPISGHTALYWYRQSLGQGPEFLIYFQGTGAADDSGLPNDRFFAVRPEGSVSTLKIQRTERGDSAVYLCASGNVGSYEQYFGPGTRLTVT.

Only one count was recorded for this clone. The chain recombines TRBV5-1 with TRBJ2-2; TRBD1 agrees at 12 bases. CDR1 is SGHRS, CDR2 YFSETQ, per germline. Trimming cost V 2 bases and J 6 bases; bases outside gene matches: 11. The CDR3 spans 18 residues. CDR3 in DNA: TGCGCCAGCAGCTTTGAACGGGACAGGGGGCGTTATCCCGGGGAGCTGTTTTTT. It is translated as CASSFERDRGRYPGELFF.

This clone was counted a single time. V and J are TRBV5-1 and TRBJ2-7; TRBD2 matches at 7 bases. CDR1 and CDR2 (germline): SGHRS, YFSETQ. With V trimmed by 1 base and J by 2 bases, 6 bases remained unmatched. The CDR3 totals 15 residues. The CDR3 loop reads CASSLLYGGAYEQYF. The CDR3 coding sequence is TGCGCCAGCAGCTTGCTGTATGGGGGGGCCTACGAGCAGTACTTC.